This entry describes one T cell receptor (beta chain). The sample is drawn from a study of T cells after somatic rescue of genetic block. Germline CDR1 and CDR2: LGHNA and YSLEER. CDR3 length equals 18 residues. V dropped 1 base and J dropped 2; count of bases not matched to a gene: 9. Sequencing was performed with immunoSEQ multiplex PCR; in TCRdb, only in-frame clones are kept and a portion is missing. Among around 52,000 clones listed, 95% to 96% were seen once. The specimen was peripheral blood mononuclear cells (PBMCs). The receptor was derived from a child less than two years old. The V and J genes are TRBV4-3 and TRBJ2-5; 11 bases map to TRBD2. This chain's CDR3 is CASSQVTSGSFYQETQYF. As DNA, the CDR3 is TGCGCCAGCAGCCAAGTAACTAGCGGGAGCTTCTATCAAGAGACCCAGTACTTC.